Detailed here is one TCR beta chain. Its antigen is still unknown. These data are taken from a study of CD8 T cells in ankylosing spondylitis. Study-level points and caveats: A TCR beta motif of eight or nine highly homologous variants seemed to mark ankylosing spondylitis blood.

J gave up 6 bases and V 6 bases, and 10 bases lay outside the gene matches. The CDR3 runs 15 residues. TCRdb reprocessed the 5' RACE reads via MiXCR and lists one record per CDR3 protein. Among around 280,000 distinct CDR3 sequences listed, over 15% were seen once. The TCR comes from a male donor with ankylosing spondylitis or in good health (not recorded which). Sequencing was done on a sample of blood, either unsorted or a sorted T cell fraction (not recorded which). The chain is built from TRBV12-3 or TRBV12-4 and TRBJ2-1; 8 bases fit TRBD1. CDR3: CASRRTQGDFNEQFF. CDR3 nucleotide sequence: TGTGCCAGCAGGCGGACACAGGGGGACTTCAATGAGCAGTTCTTC.